Following are 22 T cell receptor beta chains from one sample sequenced in a study of tumor-infiltrating lymphocytes in primary liver carcinoma. Both RNA and DNA were isolated together from around 20-30 mg of bulk tissue that had not been sorted. Synthesis of TCR beta cDNA was carried out from approximately 500 ng total RNA with a constant-region primer. Investigators got TCR beta libraries out of three nested multiplex PCR rounds, done with slightly modified ARM-PCR. TRBV1-TRBV30 forward primers and a C-beta reverse primer were used in the first two PCR rounds, which each ran for around 10 cycles. TCRdb fed the multiplex PCR reads into MiXCR, producing one record per CDR3 protein. The top ten hold roughly 38% of the sample, which has tens of thousands of distinct CDR3 sequences, around 75% seen once. What was sequenced was tumor-adjacent normal liver tissue. The receptors were gathered from a woman between 25 and 40 years old with primary liver carcinoma and hepatitis B virus infection.

This clonotype was seen ten or more times. The rearrangement joins TRBV12-3 or TRBV12-4 to TRBJ2-1; the D is unclear. This CDR3 is built from 12 residues. Trimming pared 1 base from V and 6 bases from J, leaving 4 bases between. The CDR3 sequence: CASSLVINEQFF. The CDR3 bases are TGTGCCAGCAGTTTAGTAATCAATGAGCAGTTCTTC.

A word on this clonotype: One end of the junction is discordant with germline, which a read error may explain. The DNA for the CDR3 is TGTGCCAGCAGTTTCACCCGGCAGCTGGGCCGCGGGGCCAACATCCTGACTTTC. Translating gives CASSFTRQLGRGANILTF. The chain joins TRBV28 to TRBJ2-6, with D perhaps matching TRBD2 (6 bases). The CDR3 length is 18 residues. The germline V gene has CDR1 MDHEN and CDR2 SYDVKM.

Concerning this clonotype: Lacking the conserved final phenylalanine or tryptophan, this CDR3 likely reflects a read error. The chain combines TRBV6-6 with TRBJ1-2; D is uncertain. Germline CDR1 and CDR2: MNHNY and SVGAGI (reference sequence). There are 15 residues in the CDR3. CDR3 sequence (DNA): TGTACCAGCAGTTACTCGGGTGGGGAACCCCATGGCTACACCCTC. Encoded protein: CTSSYSGGEPHGYTL.

This clonotype showed up many times. The rearrangement uses TRBV6-2 or TRBV6-3 and TRBJ1-5; D is ambiguous. Trimming removed 3 bases at V and 7 bases at J, with 10 bases between. The CDR3 runs to 13 residues. The germline gives CDR1 MNHEY, CDR2 SVGEGT. CDR3 DNA: TGTGCCAGCAGTTATCAAGGGCAGCAGCCCCAGCATTTT. This encodes CASSYQGQQPQHF.

This clonotype was picked up many times. Being one base from a much bigger clone, this may be a read error. Without the conserved terminal phenylalanine or tryptophan, this CDR3 likely stems from a read error. The chain joins TRBV29-1 to TRBJ2-1, with D uncertain. The germline gives CDR1 SQVTM, CDR2 ANQGSEA. V was clipped by 7 bases and J by 7 bases, with 17 bases between them. CDR3 length: 13 residues. The CDR3 is CSAAPTVVNEQFL. DNA of the CDR3: TGCAGCGCCGCGCCGACTGTAGTAAATGAGCAGTTCCTC.

Turning to this clonotype: The CDR3 ends on some other residue instead of the conserved phenylalanine or tryptophan, so this is likely a read error. The chain carries TRBV11-2 and TRBJ2-1; D is possibly TRBD1 or TRBD2 (5 bases each). CDR3 length equals 14 residues. Per germline, CDR1 SGHAT and CDR2 FQNNGV. Written as DNA, the CDR3 is TGTACCCGCAGCCATCGAGGGGCCTACAATGGGCAGTTCTTA. Encoded protein: CTRSHRGAYNGQFL.

Concerning this clonotype itself: This clone may be a read error of a much larger clone one base away. V is TRBV21-1 and J is TRBJ1-1; TRBD1, as called in the table, went unchecked against the DNA. TRBV21-1 is tagged as a pseudogene. The CDR3 runs to 13 residues. CDR3 protein: CASSYTGTLGTFF. The CDR3 nucleotides are TGTGCCAGCAGCTATACAGGAACCTTGGGAACTTTCTTT.

With regard to this clonotype: The conserved final phenylalanine or tryptophan is absent from the CDR3, which likely points to a read error. It is unclear where the CDR3 begins or ends on the DNA, so no DNA is shown, and the CDR3 is as TCRdb lists it. This chain joins TRBV4-1 and TRBJ2-4; TRBD1, the table's D call, lacks a check against the DNA. CDR1 is MGHRA, CDR2 YSYEKL, per germline. With termini counted, the CDR3 has 16 amino acids. The CDR3 here is CASSPEMDRDTSKRYL.

V and J are TRBV6-2 or TRBV6-3 and TRBJ2-6; TRBD1 matches 10 bases. The CDR3 is 15 residues long. The trim removed 2 bases at V and 16 bases at J, leaving 11 bases unmatched. Germline lookup yields CDR1 MNHEY and CDR2 SVGEGT. CDR3 region: CASSYRGTGANILTF. CDR3 sequence (DNA): TGTGCCAGCAGTTACCGCGGGACAGGGGCCAACATTCTGACTTTC.

This clonotype was found a few times. The J gene is TRBJ1-4, the V gene TRBV20-1; D may be TRBD1 (5 bases). This CDR3 is built from 15 residues. Trimming took off 1 base at V and 0 bases at J, with 9 bases between the two ends. Germline assignment: CDR1 DFQATT and CDR2 SNEGSKA (reference sequence). The CDR3 loop reads CSARAMGATNEKLFF. CDR3 DNA sequence: TGCAGTGCTAGAGCCATGGGGGCAACTAATGAAAAACTGTTTTTT.

Of note for this clonotype: Germline is not matched at one junction end, which may reflect a read error. The chain combines TRBV11-2 with TRBJ2-1, with D maybe TRBD1 (6 bases). CDR3 length: 15 amino acids. Germline assignment: CDR1 SGHAT and CDR2 FQNNGV. CDR3: CASSFGTSDYNEQFF. CDR3 DNA sequence: TGTGCCAGCAGCTTTGGGACAAGCGACTACAATGAGCAATTCTTC.

This clonotype was found many times. The gene calls are TRBV19 and TRBJ2-2, with 7 nucleotides matching TRBD1. Germline V gives CDR1 LNHDA, CDR2 SQIVND (reference sequence). V shed 3 bases and J 4 bases; nucleotides not matched to a gene: 8. The CDR3 runs to 16 residues. CDR3 residues: CASSIRTGLLTGELFF. In nucleotides, the CDR3 is TGTGCCAGTAGTATCAGGACAGGTCTTCTCACCGGGGAGCTGTTTTTT.

This clonotype was counted a single time. Germline and junction disagree at one end, which may indicate a read error. This chain links TRBV11-1 with TRBJ2-1; D gene uncertain. CDR1 SGHAT and CDR2 FQDESV come from the germline V gene (reference sequence). This CDR3 has 13 amino acids. The CDR3 DNA is TGTGCCAACAGCATGGACTCCTACAATGAGCAGTTCTTC. It specifies CANSMDSYNEQFF.

Turning to this clonotype: The junction differs from germline at one of its ends, possibly a read error. The rearrangement uses TRBV10-3 and TRBJ2-3; 8 bases line up with TRBD2. Germline CDR1 reads ENHRY; CDR2 reads SYGVKD. This CDR3 has 16 residues. This CDR3 is CAISDPGLVVADTQYF. In DNA form, the CDR3 reads TGCGCCATCAGTGACCCGGGACTAGTGGTCGCAGATACGCAGTATTTT.

On this clonotype: One end of the junction is discordant with germline, which a read error may explain. V and J are TRBV12-3 or TRBV12-4 and TRBJ2-5; perhaps TRBD2 as D (5 bases). The CDR3 is 14 amino acids. The CDR3 DNA reads TGTGCCAGCAGTTTACCCGCTAGCCGAGAGACCCAATACTTC. Protein product: CASSLPASRETQYF.

A word on this clonotype: This may be a read error, as it is one base from a much larger clone. The chain has TRBV7-9 and TRBJ2-7, with D uncertain. CDR3 size: 12 residues. Germline lookup yields CDR1 SEHNR and CDR2 FQNEAQ (reference sequence). Deletions cut 3 bases from V and 6 bases from J, with 9 bases between. CDR3 nucleotide sequence: TGTGCCAGCAGCTTTAGGCACGCCGAGCAGTACTTC. Protein: CASSFRHAEQYF.

Of note for this clonotype: Since a much larger clone is just one base distant, this may be a read error. The CDR3 spells CASSPGGYEQCF. The CDR3 nucleotides are TGTGCCAGCAGTCCCGGGGGCTACGAGCAGTGCTTC. The rearrangement links TRBV11-2 to TRBJ2-7, with D perhaps assigned TRBD1 or TRBD2 (6 bases each). Looked up from germline, CDR1 is SGHAT and CDR2 is FQNNGV. There are 12 residues in the CDR3. Based on the CDR3 plus reference TRBV11-2 and TRBJ2-7, the full variable domain is EAGVAQSPRYKIIEKRQSVAFWCNPISGHATLYWYQQILGQGPKLLIQFQNNGVVDDSQLPKDRFSAERLKGVDSTLKIQPAKLEDSAVYLCASSPGGYEQCFGPGTRLTVT.

The V gene is TRBV29-1, the J gene TRBJ2-1; 11 nucleotides match TRBD2. CDR3 length equals 15 residues. Trimming removed 4 bases from V and 13 bases from J; junction bases left unmatched: 15. The germline V gene encodes CDR1 SQVTM and CDR2 ANQGSEA. Here the CDR3 reads CSVGLTSGDYNAQFF. For the CDR3, the DNA is TGCAGCGTTGGGCTGACTAGCGGGGACTACAATGCACAGTTCTTC.

Turning to this clonotype: This may stem from a read error, because a much larger clone lies one nucleotide away. This chain joins TRBV28 and TRBJ2-5, with D perhaps TRBD2 (6 bases). CDR3 length: 19 amino acids. CDR1 and CDR2 from the germline V gene are MDHEN and SYDVKM. V was trimmed by 7 bases and J by 4 bases, leaving 31 bases between them. The CDR3 nucleotides are TGTGCCAGCACCCACCTCGGGACCGGGGGAACGATGTCCGCAGAGACCCAGTACTTC. It specifies CASTHLGTGGTMSAETQYF.

This clonotype was found many times. The rearrangement links TRBV12-3 or TRBV12-4 to TRBJ1-2; D call uncertain. The CDR3 consists of 13 residues. With 2 bases removed from V and 6 bases from J, the gap between germline ends came to 10 bases. CDR3 in amino acids: CASSLRPSNGYTF. The CDR3, as DNA: TGTGCCAGCAGTTTACGCCCCTCTAATGGCTACACCTTC.

The J gene is TRBJ2-5, the V gene TRBV11-1, with 8 bases aligning to TRBD1. Germline V gene sequence: CDR1 SGHAT, CDR2 FQDESV (reference sequence). CDR3 length: 14 amino acids. V dropped 4 bases and J dropped 13; count of bases not matched to a gene: 14. The CDR3, as DNA: TGTGCCAGCAGCTGGCCAGGGGGCACTGGGACTCTGTACTTC. As protein: CASSWPGGTGTLYF.

This clonotype has ten or more counts. The rearrangement links TRBV29-1 to TRBJ2-7, with 9 bases aligning to TRBD2. The CDR3 has 17 residues. The J segment lost 5 bases and the V segment lost 4 bases, leaving 18 bases of the junction unmatched. The germline gives CDR1 SQVTM, CDR2 ANQGSEA. CDR3 sequence (DNA): TGCAGCGTTGTCCATCGGCGGGAGGGTAGGCCAGTAAACGAGCAGTACTTC. Translating gives CSVVHRREGRPVNEQYF.